This TCR beta chain emerged from a study of blood T cell repertoires in COVID-19. Study overall: Acute and convalescent COVID-19 specimens originated in the United States, Italy and Spain.

Trimming left V 4 bases short and J 5 bases short, with 10 bases between. This CDR3 is built from 13 residues. Germline loops: CDR1 LNHDA, CDR2 SQIVND (reference sequence). Sequencing was performed with immunoSEQ multiplex PCR; in TCRdb, only in-frame clones are kept and a portion is missing. The repertoire holds some 300,000 clones, around 90% seen once, with over 5% in the top ten. The TCR sequence derives from a woman in her fifties or sixties with COVID-19, enrolled during active disease. V usage is TRBV19 and J usage is TRBJ2-3; D remains ambiguous. The sequencing input was peripheral blood. The CDR3 DNA reads TGTGCCAGTAGTACGGCCCCGGGAGATACGCAGTATTTT. Translation gives CASSTAPGDTQYF.